This T cell receptor (beta chain) originates from a study of shared clonotypes between healthy human individuals. Findings and caveats of the study: Non-shared clonotypes had lower generation probabilities than clonotypes shared by all four sorted-subset donors.

The method was immunoSEQ multiplex PCR; TCRdb's version includes in-frame clones alone and lacks a portion of them. This sample has about 1 million clones; approximately 70% occur once, and the top ten carry nearly 1.5%. The germline V gene encodes CDR1 SGHNT and CDR2 YENEEA. CDR3 length: 16 amino acids. Trimming stripped 1 base from V and 2 bases from J, with 13 bases between. Remarks on this clone: No antigen is known for it.

This chain links TRBV11-3 with TRBJ2-3; a weak D match, TRBD1 (5 bases). The receptor was isolated from a man between 18 and 29 years old in good health. Material for sequencing was memory CD4+ T cells sorted from blood. Subset denoted: CD45RA-negative fraction. CDR3: CASSLGGRGITDTQYF. In DNA form, the CDR3 reads TGTGCCAGCAGCTTAGGCGGAAGGGGCATCACAGATACGCAGTATTTT.